The source of this T cell receptor (beta chain) is a study of STAT3 mutations in large granular lymphocyte leukemia. V was trimmed by 7 bases and J by 7 bases, leaving 19 bases between them. Germline CDR1 MNHNS, CDR2 SASEGT. This CDR3 is 15 amino acids long. Study results and caveats: At least one immunodominant TCR beta clonotype appeared in every T-cell large granular lymphocyte leukemia patient. Clonal expansion was inferred from other time points because no sample existed at each clone's first appearance.

In this sample, this clone turned up once. Its antigen is not known. Each sample's TCRbeta library yielded on average around 44,000 productive templates. The table came from immunoSEQ multiplex PCR; TCRdb's copy has only in-frame clones and leaves some out. The sample records 7,000 to 8,000 clones, 90% to 95% being singletons. Material: peripheral blood mononuclear cells. The rearrangement uses TRBV6-1 and TRBJ1-4; D remains unclear. The receptor comes from a man aged 50-59 years with T-cell large granular lymphocyte leukemia. Some clones in this sample may be carry-over from other donors' samples. The DNA of the CDR3 is TGTGCCAGCACCCTAGAGAGGGCGCGGAGTGAAAAACTGTTTTTT. Translated: CASTLERARSEKLFF.